The entry that follows covers one T cell receptor beta chain sequence. Its specificity is not known. The CDR3 spans 13 residues. Germline V gene lookup returns CDR1 SEHNR and CDR2 FQNEAQ (reference sequence). The V and J ends lost 0 bases and 1 base respectively, with 3 bases between them. TCRdb keeps only in-frame clones here, not all; method: immunoSEQ multiplex PCR. The sample records under 1,100,000 clones, about 74% being singletons. This specimen comes from a study of shared clonotypes between healthy human individuals. General study points: Researchers sampled blood only, noting tissue repertoires likely differ.

The material sequenced was memory CD4+ T cells sorted from blood. Subset in this sample: CD45RA-negative fraction. The receptor was isolated from a man between 18 and 35 years old in good health. V is TRBV7-9 and J is TRBJ1-1; D gene unclear. The CDR3 DNA is TGTGCCAGCAGCTTAGCGAGGAACACTGAAGCTTTCTTT. Its protein is CASSLARNTEAFF.